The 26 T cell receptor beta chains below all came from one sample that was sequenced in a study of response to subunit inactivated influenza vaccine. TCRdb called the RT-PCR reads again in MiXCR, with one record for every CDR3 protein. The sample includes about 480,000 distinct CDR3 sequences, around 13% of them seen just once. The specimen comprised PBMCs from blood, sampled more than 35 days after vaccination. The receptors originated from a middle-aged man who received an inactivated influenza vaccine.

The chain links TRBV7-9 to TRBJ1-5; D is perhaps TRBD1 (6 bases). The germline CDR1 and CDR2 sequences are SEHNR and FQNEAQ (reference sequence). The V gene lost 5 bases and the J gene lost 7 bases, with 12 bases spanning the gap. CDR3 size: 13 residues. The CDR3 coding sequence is TGTGCCAGCAGCGCCCAGGGGCGACAGCCCCAGCATTTT. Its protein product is CASSAQGRQPQHF. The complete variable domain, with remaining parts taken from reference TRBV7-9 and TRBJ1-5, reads DTGVSQNPRHKITKRGQNVTFRCDPISEHNRLYWYRQTLGQGPEFLTYFQNEAQLEKSRLLSDRFSAERPKGSFSTLEIQRTEQGDSAMYLCASSAQGRQPQHFGDGTRLSIL.

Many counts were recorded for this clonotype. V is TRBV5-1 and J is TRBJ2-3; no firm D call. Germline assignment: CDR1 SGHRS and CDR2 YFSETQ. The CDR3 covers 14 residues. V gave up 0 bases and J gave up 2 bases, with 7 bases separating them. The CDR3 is CASSLGQTTDTQYF. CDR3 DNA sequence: TGCGCCAGCAGCTTGGGTCAGACCACAGATACGCAGTATTTT.

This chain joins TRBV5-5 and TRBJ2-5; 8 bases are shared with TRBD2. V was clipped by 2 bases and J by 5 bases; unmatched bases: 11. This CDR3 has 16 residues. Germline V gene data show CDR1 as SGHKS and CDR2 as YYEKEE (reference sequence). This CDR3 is CASSFSGTRQGETQYF. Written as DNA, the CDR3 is TGTGCCAGCAGCTTTAGTGGGACTAGGCAGGGGGAGACCCAGTACTTC.

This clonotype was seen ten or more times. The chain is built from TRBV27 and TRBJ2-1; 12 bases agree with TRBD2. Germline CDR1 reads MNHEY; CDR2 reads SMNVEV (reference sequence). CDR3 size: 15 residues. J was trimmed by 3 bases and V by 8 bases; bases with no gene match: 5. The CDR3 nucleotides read TGTGCCAGCGGGGGACTAGCGGGCTACTACAATGAGCAGTTCTTC. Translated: CASGGLAGYYNEQFF.

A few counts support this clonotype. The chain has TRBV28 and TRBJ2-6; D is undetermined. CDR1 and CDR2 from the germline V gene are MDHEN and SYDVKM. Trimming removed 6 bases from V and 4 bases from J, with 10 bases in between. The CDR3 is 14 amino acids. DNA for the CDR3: TGTGCCAGCAGGATAAGTGGGGGGGCCAACGTCCTGACTTTC. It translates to CASRISGGANVLTF.

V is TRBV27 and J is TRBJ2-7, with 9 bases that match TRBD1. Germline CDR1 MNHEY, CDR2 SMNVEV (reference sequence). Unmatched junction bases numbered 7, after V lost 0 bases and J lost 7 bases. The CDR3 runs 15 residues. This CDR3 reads CASSLSGTGSGEQYF. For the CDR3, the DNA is TGTGCCAGCAGTTTATCCGGGACAGGGTCGGGAGAGCAGTACTTC.

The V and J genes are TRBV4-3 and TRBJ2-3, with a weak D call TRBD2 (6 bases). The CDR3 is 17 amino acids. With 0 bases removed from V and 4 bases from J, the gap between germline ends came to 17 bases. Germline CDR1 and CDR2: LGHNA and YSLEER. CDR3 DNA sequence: TGCGCCAGCAGCCAAGACTACGGGAGCGCCCCCCCAGATACGCAGTATTTT. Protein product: CASSQDYGSAPPDTQYF.

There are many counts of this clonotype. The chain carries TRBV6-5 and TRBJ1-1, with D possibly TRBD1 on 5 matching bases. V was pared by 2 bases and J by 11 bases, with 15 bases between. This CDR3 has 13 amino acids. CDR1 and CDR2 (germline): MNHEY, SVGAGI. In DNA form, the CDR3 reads TGTGCCAGCAGTTACGGGCAGGGCCCAGAGGCTTTCTTT. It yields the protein CASSYGQGPEAFF.

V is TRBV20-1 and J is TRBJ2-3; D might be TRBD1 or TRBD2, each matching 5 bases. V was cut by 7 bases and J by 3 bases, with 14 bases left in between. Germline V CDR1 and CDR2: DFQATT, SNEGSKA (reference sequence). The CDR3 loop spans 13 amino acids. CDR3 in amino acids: CSVGAWGTDTQYF. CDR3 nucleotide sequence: TGCAGTGTCGGAGCTTGGGGGACAGATACGCAGTATTTT.

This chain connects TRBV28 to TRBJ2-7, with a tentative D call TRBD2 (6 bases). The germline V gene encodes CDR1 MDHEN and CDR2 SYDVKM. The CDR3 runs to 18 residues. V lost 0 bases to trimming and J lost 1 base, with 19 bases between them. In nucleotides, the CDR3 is TGTGCCAGCAGTTTATGGTCTGAGGCGGGGAGGAATTCCTACGAGCAGTACTTC. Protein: CASSLWSEAGRNSYEQYF. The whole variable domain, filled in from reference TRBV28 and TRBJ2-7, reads DVKVTQSSRYLVKRTGEKVFLECVQDMDHENMFWYRQDPGLGLRLIYFSYDVKMKEKGDIPEGYSVSREKKERFSLILESASTNQTSMYLCASSLWSEAGRNSYEQYFGPGTRLTVT.

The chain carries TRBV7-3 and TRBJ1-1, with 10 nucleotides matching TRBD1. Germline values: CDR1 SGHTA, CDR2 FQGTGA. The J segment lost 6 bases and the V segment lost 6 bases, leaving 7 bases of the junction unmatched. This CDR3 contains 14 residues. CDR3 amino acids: CASSWTGGSAEAFF. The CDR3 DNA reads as TGTGCCAGCAGTTGGACAGGGGGGAGTGCTGAAGCTTTCTTT.

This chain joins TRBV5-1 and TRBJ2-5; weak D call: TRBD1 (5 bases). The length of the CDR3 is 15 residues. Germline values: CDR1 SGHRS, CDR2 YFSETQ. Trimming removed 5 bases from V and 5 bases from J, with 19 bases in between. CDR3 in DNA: TGCGCCAGCAGTTACCGGACATTCCTGGAGGAGACCCAGTACTTC. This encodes CASSYRTFLEETQYF.

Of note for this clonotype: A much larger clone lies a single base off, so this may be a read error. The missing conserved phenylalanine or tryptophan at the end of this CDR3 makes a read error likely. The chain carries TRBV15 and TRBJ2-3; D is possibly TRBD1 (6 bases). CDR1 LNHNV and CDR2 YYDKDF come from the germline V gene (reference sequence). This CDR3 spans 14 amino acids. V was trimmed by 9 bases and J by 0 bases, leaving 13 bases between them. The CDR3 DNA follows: TGTGCCACTTCGGGACACCTGAGCACAGATACGCAGTATTCT. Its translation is CATSGHLSTDTQYS.

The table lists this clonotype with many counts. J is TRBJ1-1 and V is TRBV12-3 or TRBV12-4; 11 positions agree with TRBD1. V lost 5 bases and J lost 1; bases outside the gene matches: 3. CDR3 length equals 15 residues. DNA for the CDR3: TGTGCCAGCAGTAGGACAGGGGGCTCGAACACTGAAGCTTTCTTT. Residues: CASSRTGGSNTEAFF.

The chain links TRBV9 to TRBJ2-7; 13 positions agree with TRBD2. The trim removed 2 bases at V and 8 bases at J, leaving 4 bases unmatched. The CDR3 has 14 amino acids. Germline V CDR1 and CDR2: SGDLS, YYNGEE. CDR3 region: CASSVLGTSGKQYF. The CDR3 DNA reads TGTGCCAGCAGCGTCCTCGGGACTAGCGGGAAGCAGTACTTC.

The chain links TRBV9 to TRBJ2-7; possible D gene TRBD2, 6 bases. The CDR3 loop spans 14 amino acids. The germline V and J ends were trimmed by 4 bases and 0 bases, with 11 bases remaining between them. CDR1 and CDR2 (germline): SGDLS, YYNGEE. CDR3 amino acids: CASSPGESSYEQYF. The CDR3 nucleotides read TGTGCCAGCAGCCCGGGAGAGAGCTCCTACGAGCAGTACTTC.

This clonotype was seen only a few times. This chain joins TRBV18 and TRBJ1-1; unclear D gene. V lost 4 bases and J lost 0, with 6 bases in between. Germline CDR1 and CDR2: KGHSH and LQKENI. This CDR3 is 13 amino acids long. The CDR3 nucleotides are TGTGCCAGCTCACAGGATATGAACACTGAAGCTTTCTTT. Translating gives CASSQDMNTEAFF.

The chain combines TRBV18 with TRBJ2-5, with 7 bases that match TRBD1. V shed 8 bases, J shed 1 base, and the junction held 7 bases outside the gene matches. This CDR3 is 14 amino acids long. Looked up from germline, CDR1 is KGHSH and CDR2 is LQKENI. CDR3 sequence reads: CASQTGTAQETQYF. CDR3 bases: TGTGCCAGCCAAACCGGGACAGCCCAAGAGACCCAGTACTTC.

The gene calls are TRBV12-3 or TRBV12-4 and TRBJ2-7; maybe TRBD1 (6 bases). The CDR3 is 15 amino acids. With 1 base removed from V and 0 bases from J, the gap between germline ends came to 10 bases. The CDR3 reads CASSLEAGDSYEQYF. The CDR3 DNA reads TGTGCCAGCAGTTTAGAGGCAGGGGACTCCTACGAGCAGTACTTC.

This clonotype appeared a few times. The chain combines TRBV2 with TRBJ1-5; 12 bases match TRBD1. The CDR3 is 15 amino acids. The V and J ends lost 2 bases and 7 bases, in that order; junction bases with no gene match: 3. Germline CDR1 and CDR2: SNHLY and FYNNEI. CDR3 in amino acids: CASSERDRGLQPQHF. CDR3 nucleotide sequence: TGTGCCAGCAGTGAAAGGGACAGGGGGCTCCAGCCCCAGCATTTT.

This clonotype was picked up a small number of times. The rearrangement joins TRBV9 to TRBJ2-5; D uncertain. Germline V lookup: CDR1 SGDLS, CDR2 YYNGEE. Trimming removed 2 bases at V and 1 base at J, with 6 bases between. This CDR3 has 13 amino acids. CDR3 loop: CASSVGFQETQYF. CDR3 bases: TGTGCCAGCAGCGTGGGGTTCCAAGAGACCCAGTACTTC. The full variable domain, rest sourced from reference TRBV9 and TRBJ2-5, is DSGVTQTPKHLITATGQRVTLRCSPRSGDLSVYWYQQSLDQGLQFLIQYYNGEERAKGNILERFSAQQFPDLHSELNLSSLELGDSALYFCASSVGFQETQYFGPGTRLLVL.

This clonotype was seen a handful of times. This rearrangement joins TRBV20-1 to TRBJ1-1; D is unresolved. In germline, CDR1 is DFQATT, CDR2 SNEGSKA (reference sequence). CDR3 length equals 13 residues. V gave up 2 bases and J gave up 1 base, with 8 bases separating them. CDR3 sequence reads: CSARTQPNTEAFF. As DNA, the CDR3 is TGCAGTGCTAGAACGCAGCCGAACACTGAAGCTTTCTTT.

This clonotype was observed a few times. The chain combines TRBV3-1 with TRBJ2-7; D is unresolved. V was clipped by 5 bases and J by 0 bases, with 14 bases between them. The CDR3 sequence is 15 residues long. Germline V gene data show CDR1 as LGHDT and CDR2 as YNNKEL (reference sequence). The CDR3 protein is CASSIGGMSSYEQYF. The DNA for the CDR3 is TGTGCCAGCAGCATCGGCGGCATGAGCTCCTACGAGCAGTACTTC.

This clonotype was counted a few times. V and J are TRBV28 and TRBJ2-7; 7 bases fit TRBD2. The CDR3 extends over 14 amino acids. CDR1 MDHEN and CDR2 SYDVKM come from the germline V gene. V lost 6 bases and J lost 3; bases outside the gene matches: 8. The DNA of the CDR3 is TGTGCCAGCAGGTGGACTAGAGGTTTCTACGAGCAGTACTTC. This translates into CASRWTRGFYEQYF. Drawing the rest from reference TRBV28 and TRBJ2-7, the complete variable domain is DVKVTQSSRYLVKRTGEKVFLECVQDMDHENMFWYRQDPGLGLRLIYFSYDVKMKEKGDIPEGYSVSREKKERFSLILESASTNQTSMYLCASRWTRGFYEQYFGPGTRLTVT.

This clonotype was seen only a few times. The CDR3 DNA is TGCAGCGTTGTAGGTCAGGGGGACGCTGGAAACACCATATATTTT. Its translation is CSVVGQGDAGNTIYF. The rearrangement links TRBV29-1 to TRBJ1-3; TRBD1 matches 7 bases. V shed 4 bases and J 2 bases; nucleotides not matched to a gene: 8. Germline values: CDR1 SQVTM, CDR2 ANQGSEA. The CDR3 covers 15 residues. The whole variable domain, filled in from reference TRBV29-1 and TRBJ1-3, reads SAVISQKPSRDICQRGTSLTIQCQVDSQVTMMFWYRQQPGQSLTLIATANQGSEATYESGFVIDKFPISRPNLTFSTLTVSNMSPEDSSIYLCSVVGQGDAGNTIYFGEGSWLTVV.

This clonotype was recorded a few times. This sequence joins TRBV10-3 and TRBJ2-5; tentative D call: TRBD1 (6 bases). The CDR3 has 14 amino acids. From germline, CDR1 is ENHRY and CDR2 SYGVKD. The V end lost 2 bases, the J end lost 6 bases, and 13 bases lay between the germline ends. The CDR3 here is CAISEPGTSKTQYF. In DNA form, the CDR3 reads TGTGCCATCAGTGAGCCCGGGACATCAAAGACCCAGTACTTC.